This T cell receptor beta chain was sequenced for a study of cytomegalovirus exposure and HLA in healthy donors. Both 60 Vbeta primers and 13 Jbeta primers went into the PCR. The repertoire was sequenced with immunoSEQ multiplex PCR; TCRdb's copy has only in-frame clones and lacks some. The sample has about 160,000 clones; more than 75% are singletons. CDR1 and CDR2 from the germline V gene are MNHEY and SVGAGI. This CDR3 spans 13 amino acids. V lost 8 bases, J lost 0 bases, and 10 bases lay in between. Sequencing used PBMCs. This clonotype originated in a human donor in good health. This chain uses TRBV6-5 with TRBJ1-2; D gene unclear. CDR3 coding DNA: TGTGCCAGCTGGAGGGTAACTAACTATGGCTACACCTTC. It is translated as CASWRVTNYGYTF.